This TCR beta chain was obtained from a study of T cell repertoires in cytomegalovirus infection (dated by TCRdb to between 2017 and 2020). Study-wide context: Donor HLA type was relevant to the analysis, as public TCR beta signatures indicated carriage of CMV infection together with the matching HLA type. What the authors observed across the whole study: In both this cohort and an independent roughly 400-donor cohort, the cumulative frequency of public TCR beta family members distinguished carriers of CMV infection plus the relevant HLA type. The ex vivo response was dominated by HLA-C-restricted CMV-specific TCR beta clonotypes, which also provided the single most frequent clonotype in two of eight donors.

Instrument used: Illumina HiSeq 1500. TCRdb trimmed public reads at Q25 via fastp, called clones via MiXCR and kept in-frame beta chains. Identical CDR3 protein sequences are pooled into one entry, listed with their most common genes and DNA. This sample comprises about 68,000 distinct CDR3 sequences, approximately 22% of them detected only once. The top ten clonotypes cover around three quarters of the sample. Trimming removed 2 bases from V and 1 base from J; the gene matches leave 8 bases unexplained. Including cysteine and phenylalanine, the CDR3 has 19 amino acids. The CDR3 DNA has 57 bases and is translated from base 1. CDR1 and CDR2, per the germline V gene, are MDHEN and SYDVKM. A remark on this clonotype: The antigen it binds to is not known. It has no much larger one-base neighbor in the sample; base qualities were not kept.

The source is a human donor in good health (CMV status not recorded). Some clones in this sample may be carry-over from other donors' samples. Sequencing was done on a sample of PBMCs, sequenced either directly or after in vitro stimulation (not recorded which). In this chain, TRBV28 is recombined with TRBJ2-6; TRBD2 aligns with 10 central bases. Here is the DNA: TGTGCCAGCAGTTTAAAGCGGCATAGCGGGAGGTCTGGGGCCAACGTCCTGACTTTC. The encoded protein is CASSLKRHSGRSGANVLTF.